This TCR beta chain comes out of a study of blood T cell repertoires in COVID-19 (dated by TCRdb to the early 2020s). As for the study more broadly: Samples covering the acute and convalescent phases of COVID-19 were provided by collaborators in the United States, Italy and Spain. The samples were drawn from the first 160 participants of the ongoing ImmuneRACE study and from some 1,300 subjects provided by 6 global collaborators. A de-identified subject ID, COVID-19 status, age in years and sex were almost always included in the sample metadata. The prospective study material was composed of cDNA or gDNA derived from T cells, B-cell-depleted T cells, or PBMCs. The repertoires were made available in a free public database intended to serve as a resource for research on the immune response to SARS-CoV-2. The dataset comprised deeply sampled blood TCRbeta repertoires from subjects exposed to, actively infected with, or recovered from COVID-19. Where available, HLA class I and class II types were taken from metadata supplied by the sample provider and were not determined by assay-based typing. The paper as a whole reports these results and caveats: How much clinical and demographic metadata was included differed by source and by participant, and the metadata was provided uncurated.

TCRbeta CDR3 regions were amplified from genomic DNA by means of the immunoSEQ Assay, a bias-controlled multiplex PCR. As for the authors' bioinformatics: The number of nucleated cells in each sample was estimated from the amplification of reference gene primers within the assay. Sequence reads were collapsed and filtered to measure the absolute abundance of every unique TCRbeta CDR3 rearrangement. For each sample, productive Simpson clonality was calculated by taking the square root of Simpson's diversity index across productive rearrangements. TCRdb carries this immuneACCESS record with in-frame sequences only. Its versions omit some clonotypes, under half of them owing to an unresolved V gene in the studies checked, with the rest unexplained. That table supplies the V and J calls and clone size; D and trimming were determined from the DNA. Within this sample are roughly 200,000 clones, with more than 75% of them counted one time only. The ten top clones hold approximately 5.9% of the sample.

At one collaborating source in Seattle, patients were enrolled during active infection and were followed longitudinally through the course of disease. Each collaborating institution followed its own protocols to collect whole blood in K2EDTA tubes. For TCRbeta analysis, collaborator samples were shipped as frozen whole blood, as isolated PBMCs, or as DNA extracted from either sample type. Trimming takes 3 bases off V and 5 bases off J; junction bases not matched to a gene: 7. The germline V gene specifies SGHAT as CDR1 and FQNNGV as CDR2. The CDR3 runs 16 residues from the cysteine to the phenylalanine. CDR3 DNA is the only sequence kept; it has 48 bases, read in frame from the first base. Of note for this clone: The antigen it binds to is not known. Base quality data are lacking; no much larger clone is found one base away.

The chain is assembled from TRBV11-2 and TRBJ2-2, and 9 bases in between align with TRBD1. This sequence was found in a woman in her thirties or forties with COVID-19, enrolled during active disease. The source material was peripheral blood. The CDR3 region: CASSLLGQGRTGELFF. The DNA is TGTGCCAGCAGCTTGCTAGGACAGGGGCGGACCGGGGAGCTGTTTTTT.